The present T cell receptor (beta chain) was sequenced within a study of beta chain features in type 1 diabetes. This clone was counted between two and nine times. Its antigen is undetermined. cDNA synthesis used the whole RNA isolate, giving expressed TCRB sequences. Libraries were prepared by immunoSEQ multiplex PCR; TCRdb keeps only in-frame clonotypes and omits some of them. Among about 330,000 clones listed, approximately 11% were seen once. Broader study findings: Shorter TCRB CDR3s, moderately but significantly so, marked every one of the four CD4+ subsets in Type 1 diabetes patients. The VDJ junctions of type 1 diabetes patients carried fewer insertions and more deletions.

Cells sorted by CD45RO/CCR7/CD25/CD127/CD95/CD27 comprised CD4+ naive, central memory, regulatory and stem cell-like memory cells. This receptor was taken from a woman in her 30s in good health. Sequenced: naive CD4+ T cells from blood.

DNA of the CDR3: TGTGCCAGCTCACCGAGGGCGGGAGTAGACGAGCAGTACTTC. Residues: CASSPRAGVDEQYF. The gene calls are TRBV18 and TRBJ2-7; TRBD2 matches at 7 bases. Germline V CDR1 and CDR2: KGHSH, LQKENI. With V trimmed by 3 bases and J by 5 bases, 7 bases remained unmatched. The CDR3 is 14 residues long. Variable domain in full (rest from reference TRBV18 and TRBJ2-7): NAGVMQNPRHLVRRRGQEARLRCSPMKGHSHVYWYRQLPEEGLKFMVYLQKENIIDESGMPKERFSAEFPKEGPSILRIQQVVRGDSAAYFCASSPRAGVDEQYFGPGTRLTVT.